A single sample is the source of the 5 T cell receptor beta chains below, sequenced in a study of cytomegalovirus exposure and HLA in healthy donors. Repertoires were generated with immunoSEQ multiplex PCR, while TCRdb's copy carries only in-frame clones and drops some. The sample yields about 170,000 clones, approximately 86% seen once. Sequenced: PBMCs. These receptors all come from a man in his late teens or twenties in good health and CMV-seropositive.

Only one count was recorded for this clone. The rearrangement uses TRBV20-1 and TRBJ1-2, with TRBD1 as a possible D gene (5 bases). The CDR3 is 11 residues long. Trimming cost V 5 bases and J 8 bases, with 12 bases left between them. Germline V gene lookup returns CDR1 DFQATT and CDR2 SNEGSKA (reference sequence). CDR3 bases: TGCAGTGCTGCGGGACCTCAAGGCTACACCTTC. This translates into CSAAGPQGYTF.

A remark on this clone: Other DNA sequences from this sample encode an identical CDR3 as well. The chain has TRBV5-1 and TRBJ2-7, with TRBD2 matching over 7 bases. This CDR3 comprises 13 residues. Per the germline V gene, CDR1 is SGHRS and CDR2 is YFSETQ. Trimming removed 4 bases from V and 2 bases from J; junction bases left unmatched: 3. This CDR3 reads CASSPGLTYEQYF. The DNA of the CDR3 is TGCGCCAGCAGCCCGGGACTAACCTACGAGCAGTACTTC.

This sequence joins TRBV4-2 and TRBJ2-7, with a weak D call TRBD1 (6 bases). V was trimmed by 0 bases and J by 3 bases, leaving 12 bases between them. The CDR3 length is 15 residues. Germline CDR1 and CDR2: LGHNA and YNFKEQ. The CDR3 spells CASSQDRGGIYEQYF. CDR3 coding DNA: TGTGCCAGCAGCCAAGATCGAGGGGGAATCTACGAGCAGTACTTC.

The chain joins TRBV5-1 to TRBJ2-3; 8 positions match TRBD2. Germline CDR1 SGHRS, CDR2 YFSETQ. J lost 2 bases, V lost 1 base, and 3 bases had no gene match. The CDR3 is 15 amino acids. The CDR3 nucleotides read TGCGCCAGCAGCTTGCAAGCGGGGGCCACAGATACGCAGTATTTT. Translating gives CASSLQAGATDTQYF.

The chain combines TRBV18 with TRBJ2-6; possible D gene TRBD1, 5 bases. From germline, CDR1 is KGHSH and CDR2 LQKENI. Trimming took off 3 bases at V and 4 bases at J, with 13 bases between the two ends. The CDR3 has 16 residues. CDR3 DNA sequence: TGTGCCAGCTCACCTCTGGACACGGCGGGGGCCAACGTCCTGACTTTC. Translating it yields CASSPLDTAGANVLTF.